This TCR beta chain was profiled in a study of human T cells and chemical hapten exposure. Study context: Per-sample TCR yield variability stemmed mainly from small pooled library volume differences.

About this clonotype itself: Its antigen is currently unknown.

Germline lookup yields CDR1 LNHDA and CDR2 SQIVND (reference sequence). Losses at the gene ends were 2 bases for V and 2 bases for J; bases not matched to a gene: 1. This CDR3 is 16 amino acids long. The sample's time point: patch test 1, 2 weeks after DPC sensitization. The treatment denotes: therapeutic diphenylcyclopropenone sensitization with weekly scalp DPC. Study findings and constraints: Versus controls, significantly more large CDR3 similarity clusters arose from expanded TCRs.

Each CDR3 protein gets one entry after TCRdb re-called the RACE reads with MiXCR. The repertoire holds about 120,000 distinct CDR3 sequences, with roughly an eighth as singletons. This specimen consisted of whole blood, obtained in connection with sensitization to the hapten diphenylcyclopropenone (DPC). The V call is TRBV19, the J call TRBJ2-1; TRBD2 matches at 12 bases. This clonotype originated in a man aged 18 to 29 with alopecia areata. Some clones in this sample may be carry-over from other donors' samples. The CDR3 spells CASSIRLAGAYNEQFF. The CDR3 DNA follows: TGTGCCAGTAGTATAAGACTAGCGGGGGCCTACAATGAGCAGTTCTTC.